The rows below give T cell receptor beta chains drawn from one sample of a study of blood T cell repertoires in COVID-19. The repertoire was sequenced with immunoSEQ multiplex PCR; TCRdb's copy has only in-frame clones and lacks some. The sample contains fewer than 600,000 clones, approximately 90% of which appear only once. The source material was PBMCs or T cells enriched from blood (not recorded which). The receptors originated from a woman aged 40 to 50 who had recovered from COVID-19. Both conserved end residues are part of each CDR3. D genes are given only for firm matches. Expanded clones are given a class, and other clones once, few, many or no size at all.

J gene: TRBJ2-4
V gene: TRBV5-6
D gene: TRBD2
clone size: NA
CDR3 DNA: TGTGCCAGCAGCCCTGGGACTAGCGGGAATACAGGAAACATTCAGTACTTC
CDR3 protein: CASSPGTSGNTGNIQYF

J gene: TRBJ2-2
V gene: TRBV5-1
D gene: NA
clone size: NA
CDR3 DNA: TGCGCCAGCACCTTAGGTGCGGGGAACACCGGGGAGCTGTTTTTT
CDR3 protein: CASTLGAGNTGELFF

J gene: TRBJ2-5
V gene: TRBV9
D gene: TRBD2
clone size: NA
CDR3 DNA: TGTGCCAGCAGCGTAGATGACTTTCTAGCGGGAGAAGAGACCCAGTACTTC
CDR3 protein: CASSVDDFLAGEETQYF

J gene: TRBJ2-1
V gene: TRBV7-2
D gene: NA
clone size: NA
CDR3 DNA: TGTGCCAGCAGCCCCCAGGGGCTAAACTACAATGAGCAGTTCTTC
CDR3 protein: CASSPQGLNYNEQFF

J gene: TRBJ2-7
V gene: TRBV30
D gene: NA
clone size: NA
CDR3 DNA: TGTGCCTGGAGTCCTGCTAACAGCTACGAGCAGTACTTC
CDR3 protein: CAWSPANSYEQYF

J gene: TRBJ1-1
V gene: TRBV19
D gene: TRBD1
clone size: NA
CDR3 DNA: TGTGCCAGTAGTGTCCTACCGGGACAGGGGAACACTGAAGCTTTCTTT
CDR3 protein: CASSVLPGQGNTEAFF

J gene: TRBJ2-5
V gene: TRBV29-1
D gene: TRBD2
clone size: once
CDR3 DNA: TGCAGCGTTGCAACGGGAGGCCAGTACTTC
CDR3 protein: CSVATGGQYF

J gene: TRBJ2-3
V gene: TRBV27
D gene: TRBD2
clone size: medium-sized
CDR3 DNA: TGTGCCAGCAGTTTCCTACGGCTAGCGGGAGGACCTAGCACAGATACGCAGTATTTT
CDR3 protein: CASSFLRLAGGPSTDTQYF

J gene: TRBJ2-3
V gene: TRBV4-3
D gene: NA
clone size: NA
CDR3 DNA: TGCGCCAGCAGCCAAGGCGGAGGACCTACGCAGTATTTT
CDR3 protein: CASSQGGGPTQYF

J gene: TRBJ2-1
V gene: TRBV15
D gene: NA
clone size: few
CDR3 DNA: TGTGCCACCAGCAGAGATGGTCACAGGGATTACAATGAGCAGTTCTTC
CDR3 protein: CATSRDGHRDYNEQFF

J gene: TRBJ1-4
V gene: TRBV29-1
D gene: TRBD1
clone size: NA
CDR3 DNA: TGCAGCGTTGAAGATCGGGACAGGGCGGGAAAACTGTTTTTT
CDR3 protein: CSVEDRDRAGKLFF

J gene: TRBJ1-1
V gene: TRBV30
D gene: TRBD1
clone size: NA
CDR3 DNA: TGTGCCTGTAACAGGGGAGGAACTGAAGCTTTCTTT
CDR3 protein: CACNRGGTEAFF

J gene: TRBJ1-2
V gene: TRBV27
D gene: NA
clone size: NA
CDR3 DNA: TGTGCCAGCAGTTTACGACCAACCGGGGGTGGCTACACCTTC
CDR3 protein: CASSLRPTGGGYTF

J gene: TRBJ2-4
V gene: TRBV11-2
D gene: NA
clone size: NA
CDR3 DNA: TGTGCCAGCAGCTTAACTCAAGGACAGAAAAACATTCAGTACTTC
CDR3 protein: CASSLTQGQKNIQYF

J gene: TRBJ2-3
V gene: TRBV21-1
D gene: NA
clone size: NA
CDR3 DNA: TGTGCCAGCAGCAAAGTCACCCAGAAGCAGTATTTT
CDR3 protein: CASSKVTQKQYF

J gene: TRBJ1-1
V gene: TRBV10-3
D gene: NA
clone size: NA
CDR3 DNA: TGTGCCACCTCCCCTTCACAAACGAACACTGAAGCTTTCTTT
CDR3 protein: CATSPSQTNTEAFF

J gene: TRBJ2-3
V gene: TRBV19
D gene: TRBD2
clone size: NA
CDR3 DNA: TGTGCCAGTGGACTAGCGGGAGGCGGAGATACGCAGTATTTT
CDR3 protein: CASGLAGGGDTQYF

J gene: TRBJ2-7
V gene: TRBV15
D gene: TRBD2
clone size: NA
CDR3 DNA: TGTGCCACCAGCCCTTTAGCGGGAGGGTCCTACGAGCAGTACTTC
CDR3 protein: CATSPLAGGSYEQYF

J gene: TRBJ2-1
V gene: TRBV10-3
D gene: NA
clone size: NA
CDR3 DNA: TGTGCCATCAGTGAGTCGGGGACTTTCTACAATGAGCAGTTCTTC
CDR3 protein: CAISESGTFYNEQFF

J gene: TRBJ2-1
V gene: TRBV11-3
D gene: NA
clone size: few
CDR3 DNA: TGTGCCAGCAGCCTATCCCGGGAGCCCTACAATGAGCAGTTCTTC
CDR3 protein: CASSLSREPYNEQFF

J gene: TRBJ1-2
V gene: TRBV27
D gene: NA
clone size: NA
CDR3 DNA: TGTGCCAGCAGTATCCGTTCGGGGGTCTATGGCTACACCTTC
CDR3 protein: CASSIRSGVYGYTF

J gene: TRBJ1-1
V gene: TRBV4-1
D gene: NA
clone size: few
CDR3 DNA: TGCGCCAGCAGCCAAGAACGACAGGCGGCGCCCCTGAACACTGAAGCTTTCTTT
CDR3 protein: CASSQERQAAPLNTEAFF